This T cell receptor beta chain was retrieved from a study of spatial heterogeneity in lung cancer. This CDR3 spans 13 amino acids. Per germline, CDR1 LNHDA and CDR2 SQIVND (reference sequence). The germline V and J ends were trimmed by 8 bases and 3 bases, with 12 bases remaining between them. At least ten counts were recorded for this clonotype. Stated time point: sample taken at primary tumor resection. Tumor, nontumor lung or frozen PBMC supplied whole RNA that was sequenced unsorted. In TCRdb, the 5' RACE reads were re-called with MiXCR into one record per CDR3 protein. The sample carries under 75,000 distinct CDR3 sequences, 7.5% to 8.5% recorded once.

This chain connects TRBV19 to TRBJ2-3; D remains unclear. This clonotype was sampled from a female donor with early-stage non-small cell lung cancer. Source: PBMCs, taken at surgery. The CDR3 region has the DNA TGTGCCAGTTCCAGTATTTGGACAGATACGCAGTATTTT. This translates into CASSSIWTDTQYF. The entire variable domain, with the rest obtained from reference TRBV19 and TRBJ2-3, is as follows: DGGITQSPKYLFRKEGQNVTLSCEQNLNHDAMYWYRQDPGQGLRLIYYSQIVNDFQKGDIAEGYSVSREKKESFPLTVTSAQKNPTAFYLCASSSIWTDTQYFGPGTRLTVL.